These T cell receptor beta chains were read from a single sample in a study of Ad26.COV2.S vaccination and SARS-CoV-2 variants. Sequencing used immunoSEQ multiplex PCR; TCRdb keeps in-frame clones, though not all of them. The sample has 500,000 or so clones, approximately 89% seen once. Sequences were derived from peripheral blood, sampled in a trial of Ad26.COV2.S vaccine versus placebo. Receptor source: a person between 18 and 65 years old who received the Ad26.COV2.S COVID-19 vaccine or a placebo. CDR3s include the opening cysteine and the closing phenylalanine or tryptophan. The D gene is left open where the match is weak. Expanded clones get a size class; other rows say once, few or many, or leave the size out.

>TRBD2|16|-|TRBJ2-5|TRBV5-3
TGTGCCAGAAGCTTGTTCTCAAAACTAGCGGGAGAGACCCAGTACTTC
CARSLFSKLAGETQYF
>TRBD1|16|-|TRBJ2-1|TRBV7-2
TGTGCCAGCAGCTACCGGGACAGGGGATCGGGCAATGAGCAGTTCTTC
CASSYRDRGSGNEQFF
>-|14|-|TRBJ2-1|TRBV10-3
TGTGCCATCAGGCTGACGACTGGGAGCAATGAGCAGTTCTTC
CAIRLTTGSNEQFF
>-|13|-|TRBJ1-1|TRBV7-9
TGTGTCAGCAACCAAGCCGGGAACACTGAAGCTTTCTTT
CVSNQAGNTEAFF
>TRBD1|15|few|TRBJ1-6|TRBV7-2
TGTGCCAGCAGCCGCGAATGGGACAGCAATTCACCCCTCCACTTT
CASSREWDSNSPLHF
>TRBD1|11|-|TRBJ1-2|TRBV30
TGTGCCTGGTCCGACAGGGGCGGCTACACCTTC
CAWSDRGGYTF
>TRBD2|15|-|TRBJ2-3|TRBV5-1
TGCGCCAGCAGGGCTCTAGCGGGGGGGTCAGATACGCAGTATTTT
CASRALAGGSDTQYF
>-|17|-|TRBJ2-5|TRBV5-1
TGCGCCAGCAGCTTGGGTTTCGCAAGGCCCGGATTAGAGACCCAGTACTTC
CASSLGFARPGLETQYF
>-|17|-|TRBJ2-3|TRBV4-3
TGCGCCAGCAGCCATGACCCCGCGGACCGGGGGACAGATACGCAGTATTTT
CASSHDPADRGTDTQYF
>-|16|few|TRBJ1-3|TRBV20-1
TGCAGTGCTAGTACGCGTACGGGCGCATATGGAAACACCATATATTTT
CSASTRTGAYGNTIYF
>TRBD2|17|-|TRBJ2-7|TRBV9
TGTGCCAGCAGCGCGGGACTAGCGGGGGCCACCGTCTACGAGCAGTACTTC
CASSAGLAGATVYEQYF
>-|15|-|TRBJ1-4|TRBV11-3
TGTGCCAGCAGCAAAATCAGGGCAACTAATGAAAAACTGTTTTTT
CASSKIRATNEKLFF
>TRBD1|13|-|TRBJ2-5|TRBV12-3/TRBV12-4
TGTGCCAGCAGGCAACAGGGGGGAGAGACCCAGTACTTC
CASRQQGGETQYF
>-|13|-|TRBJ1-1|TRBV28
TGTGCCAGCAGTGCGGACAGAAACACTGAAGCTTTCTTT
CASSADRNTEAFF
>-|14|-|TRBJ1-2|TRBV7-9
TGTGCCAGCAGCGCTCTGATGGGGGTAAATGGCTACACCTTC
CASSALMGVNGYTF
>TRBD1|14|once|TRBJ2-3|TRBV30
TGTGCCTGGGGACAGGGGATTAGCACAGATACGCAGTATTTT
CAWGQGISTDTQYF
>-|18|-|TRBJ2-3|TRBV7-6
TGTGCCAGCAGCCTCCAACCATTAACCCGCCTTAGCACAGATACGCAGTATTTT
CASSLQPLTRLSTDTQYF
>-|16|-|TRBJ1-2|TRBV7-2
TGTGCCAGCAGCTTAGACCCTTCGGGGCTTTTGGTTGGCTACACCTTC
CASSLDPSGLLVGYTF
>-|17|few|TRBJ2-4|TRBV4-3
TGCGCCAGCAGCCAAGATCTAGCCTCCCTGCAGGGGAACATTCAGTACTTC
CASSQDLASLQGNIQYF
>-|15|-|TRBJ2-5|TRBV7-9
TGTGCCAGCAGCTTAGCGCTCGGGGGTAGGGAGACCCAGTACTTC
CASSLALGGRETQYF
>-|14|-|TRBJ1-6|TRBV9
TGTGCCAGCAGCGTAGAGGGGAGGTATTCACCCCTCCACTTT
CASSVEGRYSPLHF
>TRBD2|12|-|TRBJ2-7|TRBV6-1
TGTGCCAGCAGTGAGTGGCGGGAGGAGCAGTACTTC
CASSEWREEQYF
>-|15|-|TRBJ1-5|TRBV24-1
TGTGCCACCAGTGACACCCGGGTCCTCAATCAGCCCCAGCATTTT
CATSDTRVLNQPQHF
>-|13|-|TRBJ1-5|TRBV28
TGTGCCAGCAGCGACAGTAGCAATCAGCCCCAGCATTTT
CASSDSSNQPQHF
>TRBD1|15|-|TRBJ2-7|TRBV28
TGTGCCAGCAGCCCCCCGGGACAGGGTGCCCACGAGCAGTACTTC
CASSPPGQGAHEQYF
>-|13|-|TRBJ2-2|TRBV27
TGTGCCAGCAGTTATATAGGGACAGGGGAGCTGTTTTTT
CASSYIGTGELFF
>TRBD1|14|-|TRBJ1-2|TRBV4-3
TGCGCCAGCAGCCAAGATAAGGGGGCCTATGGCTACACCTTC
CASSQDKGAYGYTF
>-|14|once|TRBJ1-1|TRBV6-5
TGTGCCAGCAGTTACTCTATTCACAGGGCGAAAGCTTTCTTT
CASSYSIHRAKAFF
>TRBD1|15|-|TRBJ1-4|TRBV18
TGTGCCAGCTCACCACCGGGACAGGGCGATGAAAAACTGTTTTTT
CASSPPGQGDEKLFF
>TRBD1|13|many|TRBJ2-7|TRBV18
TGTGCCAGCTCGCAACGACAGGGTTTCGAGCAGTACTTC
CASSQRQGFEQYF
>-|18|-|TRBJ1-3|TRBV4-3
TGCGCCAGCAGCCAAGATTTGGCCCGCGGAGGCTCTGGAAACACCATATATTTT
CASSQDLARGGSGNTIYF
>-|14|-|TRBJ1-1|TRBV7-7
TGTGCCAGCAGCTCCGACAGGTGTAAGACTGAAGCTTTCTTT
CASSSDRCKTEAFF
>TRBD1|15|-|TRBJ2-7|TRBV18
TGTGCCAGCTCACCTGGGACAGGGCCGTCCTACGAGCAGTACTTC
CASSPGTGPSYEQYF
>-|13|-|TRBJ2-3|TRBV15
TGTGCCACCAGCAGGGGATATACAGATACGCAGTATTTT
CATSRGYTDTQYF
>-|12|-|TRBJ1-2|TRBV18
TGTGCCAGCTCACCAGGGCCAGGAGGCTACACCTTC
CASSPGPGGYTF